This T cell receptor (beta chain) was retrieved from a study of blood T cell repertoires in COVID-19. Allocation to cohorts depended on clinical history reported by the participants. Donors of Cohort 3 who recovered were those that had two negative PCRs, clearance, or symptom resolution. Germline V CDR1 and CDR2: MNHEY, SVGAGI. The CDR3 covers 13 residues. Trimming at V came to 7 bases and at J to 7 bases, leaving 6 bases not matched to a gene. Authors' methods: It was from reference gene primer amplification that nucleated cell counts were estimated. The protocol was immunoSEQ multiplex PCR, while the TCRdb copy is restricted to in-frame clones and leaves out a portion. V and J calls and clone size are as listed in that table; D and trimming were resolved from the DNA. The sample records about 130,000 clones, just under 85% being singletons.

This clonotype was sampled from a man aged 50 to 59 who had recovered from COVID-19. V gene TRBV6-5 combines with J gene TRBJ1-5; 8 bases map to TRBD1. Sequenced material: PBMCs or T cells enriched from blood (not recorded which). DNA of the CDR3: TGTGCCAGCACAACACAGGGGGACCAGCCCCAGCATTTT. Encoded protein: CASTTQGDQPQHF.